A selection of T cell receptor beta chains follows, all from one sample in a study of cytomegalovirus exposure and HLA in healthy donors. TCRdb keeps only in-frame clones here, not all; method: immunoSEQ multiplex PCR. This table holds 150,000 to 200,000 clones, about 90% found once. Sequencing was performed on PBMCs. These receptors all come from a girl less than two years old in good health and CMV-seronegative. CDR3s include the opening cysteine and the closing phenylalanine or tryptophan.

j_call v_call cdr3_aa
TRBJ1-3 TRBV27 CASSLSGKLVPGNTIYF
TRBJ2-5 TRBV9 CASSVGAWTSGNQETQYF
TRBJ2-1 TRBV18 CASSPTQVDNEQFF
TRBJ2-5 TRBV7-9 CASTTTSGGPGSPETQYF
TRBJ2-7 TRBV6-5 CASSSGGYEQYF
TRBJ1-2 TRBV7-9 CASSLPRGQAGGYTF
TRBJ2-3 TRBV19 CASIATDTQYF
TRBJ1-4 TRBV10-1 CASSPGTGNEKLFF
TRBJ2-4 TRBV5-4 CASSLDRGGNIQYF
TRBJ2-7 TRBV4-3 CASSQGTGLDDEQYF
TRBJ2-7 TRBV4-1 CASSQDDRGGYEQYF
TRBJ2-7 TRBV19 CASSPTSTRSYEQYF
TRBJ2-7 TRBV6-5 CASRLLAGVSNEQYF
TRBJ2-3 TRBV18 CASSPGVAGYTEQYF
TRBJ2-1 TRBV4-1 CASSQVSAANNEQFF
TRBJ1-3 TRBV6-6 CASSYPSDSSGNTIYF
TRBJ2-2 TRBV11-3 CASSLGQGSSPGELFF
TRBJ2-5 TRBV7-9 CASSLASRETQYF
TRBJ2-7 TRBV5-1 CASSLGQGVYEQYF
TRBJ2-1 TRBV7-3 CASSPSGTGGGNEQFF
TRBJ1-2 TRBV21-1 CASSTRQGGYTF
TRBJ2-7 TRBV19 CASSILAGYEQYF
TRBJ2-7 TRBV5-6 CASSQRTSGMREQYF